The clone carrying this T cell receptor beta chain was found many times. As yet, its antigen is unknown. V dropped 6 bases and J dropped 2; count of bases not matched to a gene: 8. The CDR3 has 15 residues. Germline V gene lookup returns CDR1 MDHEN and CDR2 SYDVKM. The authors built TCR beta libraries using iRepertoire HTBI primers and Arm-PCR of CDR3 regions. TCRdb itself ran the multiplex PCR reads through MiXCR, one entry per CDR3 protein. The data hold about 310,000 distinct CDR3 sequences, with 22% observed a single time. The sample is drawn from a study of regulatory T cells in long-lasting Graves disease. The study's findings and limits: TCR diversity was lower in persistent than newly diagnosed Graves' disease. Rather than thyroid tissue, only peripheral blood underwent study.

Time point defined: persistent/refractory GD, antithyroid drugs over 5 years with positive TRAb. The TCR library was prepared using RNA isolated from PBMCs. This material consisted of peripheral blood mononuclear cells (PBMCs), taken when the disease was refractory, from a patient treated with antithyroid drugs. The V and J genes are TRBV28 and TRBJ2-5; TRBD1 matches at 8 bases. This clonotype was sampled from a female donor with Graves disease. The CDR3 bases are TGTGCCAGCAGCGACCTACAGGGGGGACAAGAGACCCAGTACTTC. Translating it yields CASSDLQGGQETQYF. Full variable domain (missing parts from reference TRBV28 and TRBJ2-5): DVKVTQSSRYLVKRTGEKVFLECVQDMDHENMFWYRQDPGLGLRLIYFSYDVKMKEKGDIPEGYSVSREKKERFSLILESASTNQTSMYLCASSDLQGGQETQYFGPGTRLLVL.